This entry lists 31 T cell receptor beta chains sequenced from one sample in a study of control samples from healthy donors and cancer patients. Sequenced by immunoSEQ multiplex PCR; TCRdb stores in-frame clones only, minus some. The profile shows around 41,000 clones, around 80% of them singletons. The sample was PBMCs. The receptors stem from a woman aged 60-75 years with lung cancer.

The chain combines TRBV5-4 with TRBJ2-5; 8 bases agree with TRBD2. Germline CDR1 reads SGHNT; CDR2 reads YYREEE (reference sequence). J lost 5 bases, V lost 4 bases, and 4 bases had no gene match. This CDR3 spans 13 amino acids. CDR3 in DNA: TGTGCCAGCAGCGGGGGACTAGTGGAGACCCAGTACTTC. Protein: CASSGGLVETQYF.

This clone was detected a few times. The rearrangement links TRBV3-1 (or the pseudogene TRBV3-2) to TRBJ2-1, with 10 bases aligning to TRBD2. V lost 4 bases, J lost 8 bases, and 8 bases stayed unmatched. In germline, CDR1 is LGHDT, CDR2 YNNKEL (reference sequence). This CDR3 is built from 15 residues. The CDR3 nucleotides read TGTGCCAGCAGCCGTACTAGCGGGACGGGGTATGAGCAGTTCTTC. Protein product: CASSRTSGTGYEQFF.

The V call is TRBV2, the J call TRBJ2-7, with D possibly TRBD2 on 6 matching bases. Germline V gene sequence: CDR1 SNHLY, CDR2 FYNNEI. Trimming pared 8 bases from V and 3 bases from J, leaving 11 bases between. This CDR3 contains 12 residues. CDR3 sequence: CASGTWVYEQYF. The CDR3 region has the DNA TGTGCCAGCGGGACTTGGGTCTACGAGCAGTACTTC.

V usage is TRBV4-3 and J usage is TRBJ2-3; perhaps TRBD1 as D (5 bases). The CDR3 runs 16 residues. The germline V and J ends were trimmed by 0 bases and 1 base, with 11 bases remaining between them. Germline CDR1 is LGHNA and CDR2 is YSLEER. The CDR3 protein is CASSQEGLGGTDTQYF. The CDR3 DNA follows: TGCGCCAGCAGCCAAGAGGGGTTAGGGGGCACAGATACGCAGTATTTT.

The chain links TRBV18 to TRBJ1-1; D unclear. Germline lookup yields CDR1 KGHSH and CDR2 LQKENI. V dropped 4 bases and J dropped 2 bases, with 8 bases sitting between them. This CDR3 has 13 residues. The CDR3 spells CASSLGSNTEAFF. The CDR3 DNA reads TGTGCCAGCTCACTCGGGTCTAACACTGAAGCTTTCTTT.

The chain's CDR3 is CASSQDRGTYEQYF. The CDR3 DNA is TGCGCCAGCAGCCAAGATCGGGGGACCTACGAGCAGTACTTC. The chain has TRBV4-3 and TRBJ2-7; weak D call: TRBD2 (6 bases). The V gene's germline CDR1 is LGHNA and CDR2 YSLEER. Trimming shortened V by 0 bases and J by 2 bases, and 8 bases separated the two germline ends. This CDR3 spans 14 amino acids.

This chain joins TRBV30 and TRBJ2-1, with D possibly being TRBD2 (5 bases). V lost 1 base and J lost 2, with 12 bases in between. Germline CDR1 is GTSNPN and CDR2 is SVGIG (reference sequence). This CDR3 has 15 amino acids. The CDR3 DNA follows: TGTGCCTGGAGTGGAAACACTAGAACCTACAATGAGCAGTTCTTC. As protein: CAWSGNTRTYNEQFF.

This clone was observed a few times. The chain joins TRBV11-2 to TRBJ2-2, with a possible D match to TRBD2 (6 bases). This CDR3 is built from 13 residues. Trimming took 3 bases from V and 9 from J, leaving 11 bases between them. In germline, CDR1 is SGHAT, CDR2 FQNNGV. Here the CDR3 DNA reads TGTGCCAGCAGCTTGGGACTCCTCCGGGAGCTGTTTTTT. It translates to CASSLGLLRELFF.

The chain joins TRBV6-5 to TRBJ1-1, with a tentative D call TRBD1 (6 bases). V was pared by 8 bases and J by 8 bases, with 18 bases between. This CDR3 has 13 residues. Germline V gene lookup returns CDR1 MNHEY and CDR2 SVGAGI. The CDR3, as DNA: TGTGCCAGCGGAGCTTGGAGGGGGGGAGAAGCTTTCTTT. Its translation is CASGAWRGGEAFF.

V is TRBV7-2 and J is TRBJ2-6; D remains ambiguous. Trimming left V 1 base short and J 2 bases short, with 12 bases between. The CDR3 has 17 residues. Germline CDR1 is SGHTA and CDR2 is FQGNSA. CDR3 nucleotides: TGTGCCAGCAGCTTAGGATTGGGGTACGCTGGGGCCAACGTCCTGACTTTC. Translated, it gives CASSLGLGYAGANVLTF.

The chain couples TRBV19 to TRBJ2-5, with 9 bases lining up with TRBD1. V shed 3 bases and J 4 bases; nucleotides not matched to a gene: 6. This CDR3 comprises 15 residues. The germline CDR1 and CDR2 sequences are LNHDA and SQIVND (reference sequence). The CDR3 reads CASSILQGAGETQYF. CDR3 DNA sequence: TGTGCCAGTAGTATCTTACAGGGGGCAGGAGAGACCCAGTACTTC.

This chain links TRBV7-2 with TRBJ1-2, with TRBD1 identical over 8 bases. V gave up 3 bases and J gave up 4 bases; unmatched junction bases: 1. CDR3 length: 13 amino acids. In germline, CDR1 is SGHTA, CDR2 FQGNSA. The CDR3 sequence is CASSFGQGYGYTF. DNA for the CDR3: TGTGCCAGCAGCTTCGGACAGGGCTATGGCTACACCTTC.

The chain joins TRBV30 to TRBJ1-4, with no clear D. The CDR3 totals 11 residues. The V end lost 3 bases, the J end lost 14 bases, and 13 bases lay between the germline ends. The germline CDR1 and CDR2 sequences are GTSNPN and SVGIG (reference sequence). The DNA of the CDR3 is TGTGCCTGGAGGGGCGGACGAGGGCTGTTTTTT. Its protein product is CAWRGGRGLFF.

The V and J genes are TRBV18 and TRBJ2-6, with 10 bases identical to TRBD1. Unmatched junction bases numbered 11, after V lost 3 bases and J lost 3 bases. The CDR3 runs 19 residues. Germline V gives CDR1 KGHSH, CDR2 LQKENI. The CDR3 sequence is CASSPWTGQGIGGANVLTF. For the CDR3, the DNA is TGTGCCAGCTCACCGTGGACGGGACAGGGGATAGGTGGGGCCAACGTCCTGACTTTC.

The rearrangement links TRBV6-5 to TRBJ2-2; TRBD2 is a possible D gene (6 bases). This CDR3 has 13 residues. Germline V gives CDR1 MNHEY, CDR2 SVGAGI. The V gene lost 6 bases and the J gene lost 10 bases, with 15 bases spanning the gap. The CDR3 protein is CASSGSDLEELFF. CDR3 DNA sequence: TGTGCCAGCAGCGGGAGCGACCTGGAGGAGCTGTTTTTT.

The chain has TRBV7-3 and TRBJ1-6; D may be TRBD1 (6 bases). The CDR3 loop spans 15 amino acids. V was clipped by 4 bases and J by 8 bases, with 15 bases between them. Germline CDR1 reads SGHTA; CDR2 reads FQGTGA. As DNA, the CDR3 is TGTGCCAGCAGCTCGGGGGGGCGGATGGATTCACCCCTCCACTTT. It encodes CASSSGGRMDSPLHF.

In DNA form, the CDR3 reads TGTGCCAGTAGTGCCCTCCGAGTAAGCGGCTACACCTTC. Translation gives CASSALRVSGYTF. J is TRBJ1-2 and V is TRBV19, with D hard to call. The V gene's germline CDR1 is LNHDA and CDR2 SQIVND (reference sequence). With 5 bases removed from V and 8 bases from J, the gap between germline ends came to 15 bases. The CDR3 sequence is 13 residues long.

The gene calls are TRBV3-1 (or the pseudogene TRBV3-2) and TRBJ2-7; D assignment may be TRBD1 or TRBD2 (6 bases each). Germline CDR1 and CDR2: LGHDT and YNNKEL (reference sequence). V was cut by 1 base and J by 7 bases, with 17 bases left in between. The length of the CDR3 is 15 residues. The CDR3 DNA follows: TGTGCCAGCAGCCAAGGGCCACCTACAGGGAGGGAGCAGTACTTC. The encoded protein is CASSQGPPTGREQYF.

The chain employs TRBV6-5 and TRBJ1-3; D is perhaps TRBD1 (6 bases). Germline-derived CDR1 and CDR2 are MNHEY and SVGAGI. Deletions cut 2 bases from V and 3 bases from J, with 8 bases between. CDR3 size: 14 residues. The CDR3 DNA reads as TGTGCCAGCAGTTACGGGGGCGGTGGAAACACCATATATTTT. Residues: CASSYGGGGNTIYF.

The genes are TRBV30 and TRBJ1-5, with D hard to call. V lost 0 bases, J lost 1 base, and 10 bases lay in between. This CDR3 contains 15 residues. CDR1 is GTSNPN and CDR2 is SVGIG in the germline V gene (reference sequence). In nucleotides, the CDR3 is TGTGCCTGGAGTGTAACGGCCCGAAGCAATCAGCCCCAGCATTTT. This encodes CAWSVTARSNQPQHF.

The chain recombines TRBV12-3 or TRBV12-4 with TRBJ2-2; D gene ambiguous. Trimming stripped 2 bases from V and 1 base from J, with 2 bases between. The CDR3 has 13 amino acids. The CDR3 protein is CASSLRNTGELFF. The CDR3 bases are TGTGCCAGCAGTTTAAGGAACACCGGGGAGCTGTTTTTT.

V usage is TRBV5-6 and J usage is TRBJ2-5; the match to TRBD2 covers 11 bases. Germline V gene lookup returns CDR1 SGHDT and CDR2 YYEEEE. V gave up 3 bases and J gave up 5 bases; unmatched junction bases: 3. The CDR3 totals 14 residues. CDR3 nucleotide sequence: TGTGCCAGCAGCTCGACTAGCGGGGTGGAGACCCAGTACTTC. Translation gives CASSSTSGVETQYF.

This chain links TRBV7-9 with TRBJ1-2; the D gene is possibly TRBD1 (5 bases). The CDR3 consists of 14 residues. Trimming cost V 3 bases and J 2 bases, with 10 bases left between them. CDR1 SEHNR and CDR2 FQNEAQ come from the germline V gene (reference sequence). Here the CDR3 reads CASSFRGDNYGYTF. The CDR3 DNA reads as TGTGCCAGCAGCTTCCGAGGGGACAACTATGGCTACACCTTC.

V usage is TRBV5-5 and J usage is TRBJ1-3; 9 bases are a match to TRBD1. This CDR3 is built from 14 residues. Germline V CDR1 and CDR2: SGHKS, YYEKEE (reference sequence). V lost 5 bases, J lost 4 bases, and 4 bases stayed unmatched. CDR3 residues: CASRLQGAGNTIYF. The CDR3 nucleotides are TGTGCCAGCAGGTTACAGGGGGCAGGAAACACCATATATTTT. The full variable domain, completed using reference TRBV5-5 and TRBJ1-3, is DAGVTQSPTHLIKTRGQQVTLRCSPISGHKSVSWYQQVLGQGPQFIFQYYEKEERGRGNFPDRFSARQFPNYSSELNVNALLLGDSALYLCASRLQGAGNTIYFGEGSWLTVV.

This clone was observed once. The gene calls are TRBV7-8 and TRBJ2-7; 7 bases are shared with TRBD1. J was trimmed by 0 bases and V by 5 bases; bases with no gene match: 4. The V gene's germline CDR1 is SGHVS and CDR2 FQNEAQ. This CDR3 spans 14 amino acids. The CDR3 loop reads CASSTDRVSYEQYF. The CDR3 DNA is TGTGCCAGCAGCACCGACAGGGTCTCCTACGAGCAGTACTTC.

This clone was picked up a small number of times. The J gene is TRBJ2-2, the V gene TRBV7-2; 9 bases match TRBD1. CDR3 length equals 17 residues. Trimming removed 2 bases from V and 6 bases from J; junction bases left unmatched: 10. CDR1 is SGHTA and CDR2 is FQGNSA in the germline V gene. The CDR3 here is CASSLFGDRGSAGELFF. In DNA, the CDR3 is TGTGCCAGCAGCTTATTCGGAGACAGGGGGTCCGCCGGGGAGCTGTTTTTT.

As DNA, the CDR3 is TGTGCCACCAGTGACCCACGCACCCCAGCCGAGCAGTTCTTC. Translated, it gives CATSDPRTPAEQFF. The chain recombines TRBV24-1 with TRBJ2-1; D gene uncertain. Germline values: CDR1 KGHDR, CDR2 SFDVKD. The CDR3 spans 14 residues. V lost 4 bases to trimming and J lost 10 bases, with 16 bases between them.

This rearrangement joins TRBV9 to TRBJ2-7; 10 nucleotides align to TRBD1. In germline, CDR1 is SGDLS, CDR2 YYNGEE. The CDR3 is made up of 15 amino acids. The V gene end was trimmed by 4 bases and the J gene end by 3 bases; junction bases not matched to a gene: 7. This CDR3 is CASSPGTGENYEQYF. The CDR3 DNA follows: TGTGCCAGCAGCCCCGGGACAGGGGAAAACTACGAGCAGTACTTC. Complete variable domain (other parts from reference TRBV9 and TRBJ2-7): DSGVTQTPKHLITATGQRVTLRCSPRSGDLSVYWYQQSLDQGLQFLIQYYNGEERAKGNILERFSAQQFPDLHSELNLSSLELGDSALYFCASSPGTGENYEQYFGPGTRLTVT.

This clone was seen more than once but under ten times. The gene calls are TRBV12-3 or TRBV12-4 and TRBJ2-1, with D maybe TRBD2 (5 bases). This CDR3 region has 12 residues. Between the trimmed V and J ends, which lost 3 bases and 10 bases, there was a span of 10 bases. CDR3 sequence: CASSFRRREQFF. CDR3 nucleotides: TGTGCCAGCAGTTTCCGGAGGAGAGAGCAGTTCTTC.

The gene calls are TRBV6-5 and TRBJ2-2; no clear D gene. This CDR3 region has 14 residues. The V end lost 4 bases, the J end lost 4 bases, and 10 bases lay between the germline ends. Germline V CDR1 and CDR2: MNHEY, SVGAGI. The CDR3 nucleotides are TGTGCCAGCAGTTCGAACGGGCTCACCGGGGAGCTGTTTTTT. As protein: CASSSNGLTGELFF.

The CDR3 here is CASSSSGVGFFGYTF. The CDR3 coding sequence is TGTGCCAGCAGTAGCTCAGGGGTGGGTTTCTTTGGCTACACCTTC. The gene calls are TRBV28 and TRBJ1-2; weak D call: TRBD1 (6 bases). This CDR3 is built from 15 residues. The germline V gene has CDR1 MDHEN and CDR2 SYDVKM. V was trimmed by 5 bases and J by 7 bases, leaving 20 bases between them.